Included here is one T cell receptor (beta chain) sequence, with context. This sample stems from a study of cytomegalovirus exposure and HLA in healthy donors. Amplification used 60 Vbeta primers and 13 Jbeta primers. Libraries were prepared by immunoSEQ multiplex PCR; TCRdb keeps only in-frame clonotypes and omits some of them. In the table there are around 180,000 clones, 79% of which are singletons. V lost 0 bases to trimming and J lost 8 bases, with 7 bases between them. The CDR3 loop spans 13 amino acids. CDR1 ENHRY and CDR2 SYGVKD come from the germline V gene. J is TRBJ1-4 and V is TRBV10-3; D is undetermined. The specimen was PBMCs. The source is a woman aged 50 to 65 in good health and CMV-seronegative. The CDR3 nucleotides are TGTGCCATCAGTGAGTCGGAGGCGGAAAAACTGTTTTTT. This encodes CAISESEAEKLFF.